The rows below give T cell receptor beta chains drawn from one sample of a study of cytomegalovirus exposure and HLA in healthy donors. Clones were sequenced by immunoSEQ multiplex PCR, and TCRdb holds only the in-frame ones, with some missing. The sample includes about 250,000 clones, approximately 70% seen only once; the top ten take approximately 2.1%. The sequenced material came from PBMCs. The receptor source for this set is a female donor in good health and CMV-seronegative. Both conserved end residues are trimmed from each CDR3. The order of the fields is clone size, V gene, CDR3 protein. Expanded clones are given a class, and other clones once, few, many or no size at all.

- TRBV18 ASRTSGSTHNEQF
- TRBV7-2 ASTPDRDNEQF
few TRBV5-6 ASGEAYEQY
- TRBV7-2 ASSQGDRESYEQY
- TRBV10-3 AISESGQGAYEQY
- TRBV2 ASYRGAPDTQY
- TRBV5-1 ASSRWAQGNEQF
- TRBV19 ASSIGQQYEQY
- TRBV2 ASSDQGIKPQH
- TRBV10-3 AISDLNQPQH
- TRBV18 ASSLVQGANTEAF